These T cell receptor beta chains were read from a single sample in a study of T cells in Graves' hyperthyroidism and ophthalmopathy. Each CDR3 protein is one row after TCRdb ran MiXCR on the multiplex PCR reads. The sample lists 530,000 or so distinct CDR3 sequences, around a quarter occurring once. The specimen was blood. The receptors were sampled from a woman younger than 45 with Graves' ophthalmopathy. Both conserved end residues are part of each CDR3. D genes are given only for firm matches. The size of a clone is reported for some rows only, either as once, few or many, or as a class for expanded clones.

>many|-|TRBJ1-4|TRBV7-2
CASSLGHTGFYGEKLFF
TGTGCCAGCAGCTTAGGGCATACAGGGTTCTATGGGGAAAAACTGTTTTTT
>few|-|TRBJ2-7|TRBV18
CASSPWQDEQYF
TGTGCCAGCTCACCATGGCAGGACGAGCAGTACTTC
>many|TRBD1|TRBJ2-2|TRBV11-2
CASNRDRGYGGELFF
TGTGCCAGCAATCGGGACAGGGGATATGGAGGGGAGCTGTTTTTT
>-|-|TRBJ1-1|TRBV29-1
CSVHSRGACF
TGCAGCGTTCATTCCAGGGGAGCTTGCTTT
>many|-|TRBJ1-1|TRBV5-1
CASSLERPAGNTEAFF
TGCGCCAGCAGCTTGGAGCGTCCGGCCGGAAACACTGAAGCTTTCTTT
>-|-|TRBJ2-5|TRBV30
CAWNQLDPEETQYF
TGTGCCTGGAATCAACTGGACCCTGAAGAGACCCAGTACTTC
>-|TRBD1|TRBJ2-6|TRBV12-3/TRBV12-4
CASSDRDRGPGANVLTF
TGTGCCAGCAGTGACCGGGACAGGGGGCCTGGGGCCAACGTCCTGACTTTC
>-|-|TRBJ2-7|TRBV24-1
CASDGDTAYEQYF
TGTGCCAGCGACGGGGACACCGCCTACGAGCAGTACTTC
>-|-|TRBJ1-1|TRBV7-9
CASSQITNTEAFF
TGTGCCAGCAGCCAAATTACGAACACTGAAGCTTTCTTT
>-|-|TRBJ2-5|TRBV4-1
CASSQGLSGAGETQYF
TGCGCCAGCAGCCAAGGCCTATCGGGGGCAGGAGAGACGCAGTACTTC
>many|-|TRBJ2-5|TRBV6-5
CASSYPPGRGEEETQYF
TGTGCCAGCAGTTACCCCCCGGGCAGGGGTGAGGAGGAGACCCAGTACTTC
>many|TRBD2|TRBJ2-2|TRBV20-1
CSAPWGGIVSTGELFF
TGCAGTGCTCCTTGGGGGGGGATAGTTAGCACCGGGGAGCTGTTTTTT
>many|-|TRBJ1-1|TRBV7-3
CASSEGREKEAFF
TGTGCCAGCAGCGAAGGACGGGAAAAAGAAGCTTTCTTT
>many|-|TRBJ1-1|TRBV20-1
CSASSPRTAEAFF
TGCAGTGCTAGTAGCCCCCGGACAGCTGAAGCTTTCTTT
>-|-|TRBJ1-5|TRBV20-1
CSASRGYSENRPQHF
TGCAGTGCTAGTAGGGGGTATTCAGAGAACCGGCCCCAGCATTTT
>-|-|TRBJ1-5|TRBV11-2
CASSAERGAPQHF
TGTGCCAGCAGCGCCGAGCGGGGGGCGCCCCAGCATTTT
>-|-|TRBJ2-2|TRBV19
CASRASGATGELFF
TGTGCCAGTAGGGCAAGCGGAGCCACCGGGGAGCTGTTTTTT
>many|-|TRBJ1-5|TRBV2
CASSLAYTQPQHF
TGTGCCAGCAGTTTAGCCTACACTCAGCCCCAGCATTTT
>many|-|TRBJ1-2|TRBV30
CAWHRTATFLGYTF
TGTGCCTGGCATAGGACCGCCACCTTCCTAGGCTACACCTTC
>few|TRBD2|TRBJ2-5|TRBV6-1
CASSEVGGKGVLSETQYF
TGTGCCAGCAGTGAAGTGGGGGGGAAAGGGGTTTTGTCGGAGACCCAGTACTTC
>many|TRBD1|TRBJ2-7|TRBV5-1
CASSLGQGASEQYF
TGCGCCAGCAGCTTGGGACAGGGGGCGAGCGAGCAGTACTTC
>many|-|TRBJ1-6|TRBV28
CASSFKPNSPLHF
TGTGCCAGCAGTTTTAAGCCAAATTCACCCCTCCACTTT
>few|TRBD2|TRBJ2-1|TRBV7-3
CASSPPTSDEQFF
TGTGCCAGCAGCCCTCCTACTAGCGATGAGCAGTTCTTC
>many|TRBD1|TRBJ2-5|TRBV7-9
CASSSTGNQETQYF
TGTGCCAGCAGCTCGACAGGGAATCAAGAGACCCAGTACTTC
>-|-|TRBJ1-2|TRBV7-9
CASSLEAGDHGYTF
TGTGCCAGCAGCTTAGAAGCAGGGGACCATGGCTACACCTTC
>many|TRBD2|TRBJ2-2|TRBV19
CASRTGLAGGRRTGELFF
TGTGCCAGTAGGACGGGACTAGCGGGGGGGCGTCGAACCGGGGAGCTGTTTTTT
>-|TRBD1|TRBJ1-2|TRBV19
CASSTRDRGRTDYGYTF
TGTGCCAGTAGTACACGGGACAGGGGAAGAACAGACTATGGCTACACCTTC
>many|-|TRBJ1-3|TRBV12-3/TRBV12-4
CASILSGTVSGNTIYF
TGTGCCAGCATCCTTTCTGGGACGGTGTCTGGAAACACCATATATTTT
>-|-|TRBJ2-2|TRBV5-1
CASSVPGHEPGELFF
TGCGCCAGCAGTGTCCCGGGACACGAACCCGGGGAGCTGTTTTTT
>many|-|TRBJ2-7|TRBV11-2
CASSTGTPFAYEQYF
TGTGCCAGCAGTACCGGGACACCATTTGCTTACGAGCAGTACTTC
>-|-|TRBJ1-2|TRBV6-1
CASKPRQLANYGYTF
TGTGCCAGCAAGCCCCGACAGTTAGCTAACTATGGCTACACCTTC
>many|-|TRBJ1-5|TRBV5-6
CASSWGSNQPQHF
TGTGCCAGCAGCTGGGGGAGCAATCAGCCCCAGCATTTT
>-|-|TRBJ2-2|TRBV12-5
CASGLRVGIEGGDLFF
TGTGCTAGTGGTTTGAGAGTGGGGATCGAGGGCGGGGATCTGTTTTTT
>many|-|TRBJ2-7|TRBV20-1
CSARDPVEPSYEQYF
TGCAGTGCTAGAGATCCCGTTGAACCCTCGTACGAGCAGTACTTC
>many|TRBD1|TRBJ2-5|TRBV20-1
CSGNTGGETQYF
TGCAGTGGAAACACAGGGGGAGAGACCCAGTACTTC
>many|-|TRBJ1-1|TRBV7-2
CASRLNLGNTEAFF
TGTGCCAGCAGACTGAACTTGGGGAACACTGAAGCTTTCTTT
>many|TRBD1|TRBJ1-5|TRBV6-1
CASQTGTQPQHF
TGTGCCAGCCAGACAGGGACTCAGCCCCAGCATTTT
>-|-|TRBJ2-4|TRBV19
CASSIGTSIKYF
TGTGCCAGTAGTATAGGGACATCTATTAAGTACTTC
>-|-|TRBJ1-6|TRBV12-3/TRBV12-4
CASSLMGFRSPLHF
TGTGCCAGCAGTTTGATGGGGTTTCGCTCACCCCTCCACTTT
>-|-|TRBJ2-7|TRBV14
CASSQDGRKSYEQYF
TGTGCCAGCAGCCAAGATGGGAGAAAATCCTACGAGCAGTACTTC
>many|-|TRBJ2-5|TRBV15
CATSASQGWGTQYF
TGTGCCACCAGCGCTTCTCAAGGATGGGGGACCCAGTACTTC
>many|TRBD2|TRBJ2-7|TRBV12-3/TRBV12-4
CASSSDLAGGREQYF
TGTGCCAGCAGTTCAGACTTAGCGGGGGGGCGCGAGCAGTACTTC
>few|TRBD1|TRBJ2-7|TRBV5-1
CASSLATGTSHRYEQYF
TGCGCCAGCAGCTTGGCGACAGGGACCTCCCACCGGTACGAGCAGTACTTC
>few|TRBD1|TRBJ2-7|TRBV11-2
CASSLEGRGLSEQYF
TGTGCCAGCAGCTTAGAAGGCAGGGGGCTAAGCGAGCAGTACTTC
>few|-|TRBJ2-7|TRBV28
CASSKTVGEQYF
TGTGCCAGCAGCAAGACAGTCGGCGAGCAGTACTTC
>many|-|TRBJ2-7|TRBV4-1
CASSQESYTSYEQYF
TGCGCCAGCAGCCAAGAGTCCTACACCTCCTACGAGCAGTACTTC
>-|-|TRBJ1-2|TRBV12-3/TRBV12-4
CASSLESGGGYTF
TGTGCCAGCAGTTTAGAGAGTGGCGGGGGCTACACCTTC
>-|TRBD2|TRBJ2-2|TRBV2
CASSERSRLAGGADTGELFF
TGTGCCAGCAGTGAAAGGTCGAGACTAGCGGGGGGGGCGGACACCGGGGAGCTGTTTTTT
>-|-|TRBJ2-7|TRBV5-1
CASSLNRDGAYEQYF
TGCGCCAGCAGCTTGAACAGGGACGGAGCCTACGAGCAGTACTTC
>many|TRBD2|TRBJ2-5|TRBV9
CASSGIGTSGETQYF
TGTGCCAGCAGCGGTATAGGGACTAGCGGGGAGACCCAGTACTTC
>-|TRBD1|TRBJ2-2|TRBV4-3
CASSQDEGAWTGELFF
TGCGCCAGCAGCCAAGACGAGGGGGCGTGGACCGGGGAGCTGTTTTTT